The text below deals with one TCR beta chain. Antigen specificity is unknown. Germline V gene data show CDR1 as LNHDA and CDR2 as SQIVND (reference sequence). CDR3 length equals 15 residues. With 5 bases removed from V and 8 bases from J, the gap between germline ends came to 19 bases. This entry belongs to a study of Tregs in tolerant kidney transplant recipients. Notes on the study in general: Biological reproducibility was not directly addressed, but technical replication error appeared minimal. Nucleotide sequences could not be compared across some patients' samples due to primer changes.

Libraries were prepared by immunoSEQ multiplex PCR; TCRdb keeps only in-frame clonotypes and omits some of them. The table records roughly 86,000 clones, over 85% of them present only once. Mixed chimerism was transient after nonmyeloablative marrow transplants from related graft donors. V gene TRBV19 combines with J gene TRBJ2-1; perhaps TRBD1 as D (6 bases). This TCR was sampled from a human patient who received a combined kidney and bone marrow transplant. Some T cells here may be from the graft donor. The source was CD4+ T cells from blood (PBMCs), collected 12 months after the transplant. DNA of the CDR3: TGTGCCAGTAGTCTCCAACTTCAGGGGTCCTATGAGCAGTTCTTC. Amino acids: CASSLQLQGSYEQFF.